These T cell receptor beta chains were read from a single sample in a study of graft-versus-host responses after intestinal transplantation. Their cognate antigens are unknown. Profiled with immunoSEQ multiplex PCR; TCRdb holds only in-frame clones, not every one. The data show tens of thousands of clones, 90% to 95% seen once. The starting material was unstimulated CD8+ T cells sorted from spleen or lymph node cells, obtained before transplant. The receptors here all came from a human donor who was the organ donor for an intestinal transplant. CDR3s include the opening cysteine and the closing phenylalanine or tryptophan. Fields, in order: D gene, V gene, J gene, clone size, CDR3 DNA, CDR3 protein. D genes are given only for firm matches. Size is omitted from some rows. Given values are once, few, many or a class for expanded clones.

-	TRBV7-3	TRBJ2-1	-	TGTGCCAGCAGCTTAACGGGGGGGCATTACAATGAGCAGTTCTTC	CASSLTGGHYNEQFF
-	TRBV6-5	TRBJ2-7	-	TGTGCCAGCAGTTACTCAAACCACGGACAGTACGAGCAGTACTTC	CASSYSNHGQYEQYF
-	TRBV5-4	TRBJ2-1	-	TGTGCCAGCAGCTTGGTGGGGGAAGGCTCCTACAATGAGCAGTTCTTC	CASSLVGEGSYNEQFF
-	TRBV5-8	TRBJ2-3	once	TGTGCCAGCAGCCCGCCGGTGACAGATACGCAGTATTTT	CASSPPVTDTQYF
TRBD1	TRBV29-1	TRBJ1-1	once	TGCTGTCAACAGGGGGCACTAGGAAGGACTGAAGCTTTCTTT	CCQQGALGRTEAFF
-	TRBV4-3	TRBJ2-7	-	TGCGCCAGCAGCCCCGTCGCGAGCTCCTACGAGCAGTACTTC	CASSPVASSYEQYF
-	TRBV7-9	TRBJ2-3	-	TGTGCCAGCAGCTTAATTACAGGGCAGGGGGATACGCAGTATTTT	CASSLITGQGDTQYF
TRBD1	TRBV28	TRBJ2-7	-	TGTGCCAGCAGTTTTGAGAGCCGGGACAGAGCCTACGAGCAGTACTTC	CASSFESRDRAYEQYF
-	TRBV2	TRBJ1-1	-	TGTGCCAGCAATGAAGACCTGATGAACACTGAAGCTTTCTTT	CASNEDLMNTEAFF
-	TRBV4-1	TRBJ1-5	once	TGCGCCAGCAGCCAAGATCCAGGGGGCAATCAGCCCCAGCATTTT	CASSQDPGGNQPQHF
TRBD2	TRBV29-1	TRBJ2-1	-	TGCAGCGTTGAGGGACTAGCGGGGGATCTATACAATGAGCAGTTCTTC	CSVEGLAGDLYNEQFF
-	TRBV6-5	TRBJ2-1	once	TGTGCCAGCAGTTACTCGGGGGGCCCTTACAATGAGCAGTTCTTC	CASSYSGGPYNEQFF
-	TRBV7-9	TRBJ2-7	-	TGTGCCAGCAGCTTTTTTCCCGCCGAGCAGTACTTC	CASSFFPAEQYF
-	TRBV30	TRBJ1-5	-	TGTGCCTGGAGTACGGGGATTCAGCCCCAGCATTTT	CAWSTGIQPQHF
-	TRBV28	TRBJ1-1	-	TGTGCCAGCAGTCGGGACGCCGGCATGAACACTGAAGCTTTCTTT	CASSRDAGMNTEAFF
-	TRBV4-3	TRBJ2-7	-	TGCGCCAGCAGCCAAGATATGGTGGCGGGGTTCTCCTACGAGCAGTACTTC	CASSQDMVAGFSYEQYF
-	TRBV5-1	TRBJ1-2	-	TGCGCCAGCAGCTTGGCAGGGAACTATGGCTACACCTTC	CASSLAGNYGYTF